The clone carrying this TCR beta chain has just a few counts. Per germline, CDR1 SNHLY and CDR2 FYNNEI. Trimming stripped 3 bases from V and 8 bases from J, with 13 bases between. This CDR3 contains 13 residues. The assay was immunoSEQ multiplex PCR, and TCRdb's table has in-frame clones only and misses some. The table has 110,000 or so clones, around 87% seen once. The record originates from a study of blood T cell repertoires in COVID-19. The J gene is TRBJ1-2, the V gene TRBV2; D is possibly TRBD1 (5 bases). The origin of this receptor is a man in his sixties or seventies with active or convalescent COVID-19. The sample taken for sequencing was peripheral blood. The CDR3 reads CASSDREVEGYTF. Here the CDR3 DNA reads TGTGCCAGCAGTGACAGGGAGGTAGAAGGCTACACCTTC.